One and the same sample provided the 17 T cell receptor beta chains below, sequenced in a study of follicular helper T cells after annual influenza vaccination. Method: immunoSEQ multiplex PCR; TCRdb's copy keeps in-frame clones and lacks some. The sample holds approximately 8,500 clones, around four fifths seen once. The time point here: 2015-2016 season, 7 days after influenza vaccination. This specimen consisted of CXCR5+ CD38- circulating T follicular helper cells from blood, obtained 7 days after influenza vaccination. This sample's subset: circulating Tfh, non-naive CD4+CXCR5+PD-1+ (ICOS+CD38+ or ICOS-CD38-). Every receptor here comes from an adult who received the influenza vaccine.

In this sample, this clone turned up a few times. CDR3: CASSTRQGGYSPLHF. DNA for the CDR3: TGTGCCAGCAGCACGCGACAGGGGGGGTATTCACCCCTCCACTTT. The V gene is TRBV7-2, the J gene TRBJ1-6; 9 nucleotides match TRBD1. Trimming cost V 5 bases and J 8 bases; bases outside gene matches: 7. CDR3 length: 15 amino acids. Germline lookup yields CDR1 SGHTA and CDR2 FQGNSA.

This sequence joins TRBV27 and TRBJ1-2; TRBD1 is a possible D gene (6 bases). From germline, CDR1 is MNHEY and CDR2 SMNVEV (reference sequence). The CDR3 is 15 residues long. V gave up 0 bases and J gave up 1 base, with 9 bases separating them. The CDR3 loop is CASSLSLGGNYGYTF. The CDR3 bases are TGTGCCAGCAGTTTATCTTTAGGGGGTAACTATGGCTACACCTTC.

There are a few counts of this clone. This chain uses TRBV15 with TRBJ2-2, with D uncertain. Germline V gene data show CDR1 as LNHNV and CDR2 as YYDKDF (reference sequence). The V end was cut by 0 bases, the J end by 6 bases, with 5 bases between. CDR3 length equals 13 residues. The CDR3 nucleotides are TGTGCCACCAGCAGAGAGGCATCCGGGGAGCTGTTTTTT. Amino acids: CATSREASGELFF.

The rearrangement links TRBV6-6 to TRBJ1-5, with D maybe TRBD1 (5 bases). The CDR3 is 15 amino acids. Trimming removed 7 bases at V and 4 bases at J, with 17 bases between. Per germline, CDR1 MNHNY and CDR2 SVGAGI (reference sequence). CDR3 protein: CASTPGDVLNQPQHF. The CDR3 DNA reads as TGTGCCAGCACCCCCGGGGACGTTTTAAATCAGCCCCAGCATTTT.

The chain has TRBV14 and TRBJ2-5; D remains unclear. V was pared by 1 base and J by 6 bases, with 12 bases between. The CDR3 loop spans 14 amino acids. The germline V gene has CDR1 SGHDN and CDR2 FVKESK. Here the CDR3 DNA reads TGTGCCAGCAGCCAAGGCTGGGCGGAGAAGACCCAGTACTTC. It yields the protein CASSQGWAEKTQYF.

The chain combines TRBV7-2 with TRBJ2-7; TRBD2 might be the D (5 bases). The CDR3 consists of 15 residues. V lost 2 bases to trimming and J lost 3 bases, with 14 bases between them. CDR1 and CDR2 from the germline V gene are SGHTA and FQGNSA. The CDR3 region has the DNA TGTGCCAGCAGCTTAATATCCCACGCGGGCTACGAGCAGTACTTC. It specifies CASSLISHAGYEQYF.

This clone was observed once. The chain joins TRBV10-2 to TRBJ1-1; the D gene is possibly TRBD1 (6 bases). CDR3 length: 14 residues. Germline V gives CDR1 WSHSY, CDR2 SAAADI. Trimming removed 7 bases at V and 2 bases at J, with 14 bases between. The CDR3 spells CASMGGHFNTEAFF. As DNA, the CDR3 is TGCGCCAGCATGGGGGGACACTTTAACACTGAAGCTTTCTTT.

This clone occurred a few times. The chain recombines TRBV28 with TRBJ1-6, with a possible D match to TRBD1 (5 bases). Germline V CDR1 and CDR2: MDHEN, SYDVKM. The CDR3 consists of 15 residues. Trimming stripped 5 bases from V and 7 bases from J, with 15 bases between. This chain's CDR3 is CASSLHTGGNSPLHF. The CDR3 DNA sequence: TGTGCCAGCAGTCTTCACACGGGGGGGAATTCACCCCTCCACTTT.

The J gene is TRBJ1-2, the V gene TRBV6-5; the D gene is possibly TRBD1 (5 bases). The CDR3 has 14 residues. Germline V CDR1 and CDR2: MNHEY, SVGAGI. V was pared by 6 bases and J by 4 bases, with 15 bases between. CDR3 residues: CASRQIRGIYGYTF. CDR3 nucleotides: TGTGCCAGCAGACAAATACGGGGGATCTATGGCTACACCTTC.

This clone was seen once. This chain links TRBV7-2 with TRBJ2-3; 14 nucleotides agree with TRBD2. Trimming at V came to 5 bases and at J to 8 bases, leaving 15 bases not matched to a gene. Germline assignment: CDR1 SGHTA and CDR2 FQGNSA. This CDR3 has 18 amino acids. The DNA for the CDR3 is TGTGCCAGCAGCAGGACGTCACCAGGACTAGCGGGGGGCAGTACGCAGTATTTT. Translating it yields CASSRTSPGLAGGSTQYF.

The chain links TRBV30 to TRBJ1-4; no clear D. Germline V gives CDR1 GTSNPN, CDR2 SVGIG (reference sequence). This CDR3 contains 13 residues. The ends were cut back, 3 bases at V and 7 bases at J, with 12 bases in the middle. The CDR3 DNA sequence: TGTGCCTGGAGGGAGTTGATGGGTGAAAAACTGTTTTTT. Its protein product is CAWRELMGEKLFF.

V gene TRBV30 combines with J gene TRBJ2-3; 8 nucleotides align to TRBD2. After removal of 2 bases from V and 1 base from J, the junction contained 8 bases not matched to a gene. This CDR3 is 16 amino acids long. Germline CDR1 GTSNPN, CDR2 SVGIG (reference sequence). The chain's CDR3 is CAWSSGLVGGTDTQYF. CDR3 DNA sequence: TGTGCCTGGAGTTCGGGACTAGTGGGGGGCACAGATACGCAGTATTTT.

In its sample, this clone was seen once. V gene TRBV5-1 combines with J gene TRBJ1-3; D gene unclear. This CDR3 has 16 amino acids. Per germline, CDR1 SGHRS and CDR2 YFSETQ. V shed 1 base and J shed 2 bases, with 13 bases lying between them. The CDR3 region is CASSLRVGIAGNTIYF. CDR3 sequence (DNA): TGCGCCAGCAGCTTGAGGGTAGGGATCGCTGGAAACACCATATATTTT.

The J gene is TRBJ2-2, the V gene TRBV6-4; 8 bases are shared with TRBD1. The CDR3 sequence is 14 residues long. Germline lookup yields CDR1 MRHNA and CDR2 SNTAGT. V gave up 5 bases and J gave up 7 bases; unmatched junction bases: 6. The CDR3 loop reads CASSSGGGGGELFF. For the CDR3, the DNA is TGTGCCAGCAGTTCAGGGGGCGGAGGCGGGGAGCTGTTTTTT.

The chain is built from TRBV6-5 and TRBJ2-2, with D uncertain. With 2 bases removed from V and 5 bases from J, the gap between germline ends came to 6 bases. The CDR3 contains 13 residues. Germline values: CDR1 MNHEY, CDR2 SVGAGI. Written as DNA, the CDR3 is TGTGCCAGCAGTTACCCCCGGACCGGGGAGCTGTTTTTT. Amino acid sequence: CASSYPRTGELFF.

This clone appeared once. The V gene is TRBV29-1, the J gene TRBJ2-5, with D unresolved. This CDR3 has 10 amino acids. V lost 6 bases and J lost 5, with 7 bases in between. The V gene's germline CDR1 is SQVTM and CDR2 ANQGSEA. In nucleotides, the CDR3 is TGCAGCGTGCAACGGGAGACCCAGTACTTC. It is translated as CSVQRETQYF.

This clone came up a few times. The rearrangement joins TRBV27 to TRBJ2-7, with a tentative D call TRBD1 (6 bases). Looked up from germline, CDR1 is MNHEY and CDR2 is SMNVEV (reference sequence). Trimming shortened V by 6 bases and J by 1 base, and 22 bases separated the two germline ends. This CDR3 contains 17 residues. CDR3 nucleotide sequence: TGTGCCAGCAGCTTCTCCTTCGTTGGACAGAGATCCTACGAGCAGTACTTC. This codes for CASSFSFVGQRSYEQYF.